This T cell receptor (beta chain) was sequenced for a study of T cells in women clearing cervical HPV infection. On the study more broadly: Case blood drawn at lesion detection; control blood after infection cleared.

Germline assignment: CDR1 SNHLY and CDR2 FYNNEI. V was cut by 7 bases and J by 5 bases, with 9 bases left in between. The CDR3 runs 12 residues. As concerns this clone: With the read ending 3 residues before the CDR3 end, the germline J gene is used to fill in that end.

The method was immunoSEQ multiplex PCR; TCRdb's version includes in-frame clones alone and lacks a portion of them. This sample's table has 40,000 to 60,000 clones. Sample: blood buffy coat. The sequence was collected from a woman aged 18 to 75 with a cervical HPV16 infection that either progressed to CIN3+ or cleared (not recorded which). The chain is built from TRBV2 and TRBJ2-1; D ambiguous. Incomplete CDR3 DNA: TGTGCCAGCAACAAAAGGGACAATGAG. This codes for CASNKRDNE. The full CDR3 sequence reads CASNKRDNEQFF. Together with reference TRBV2 and TRBJ2-1, the CDR3 gives the full variable domain: EPEVTQTPSHQVTQMGQEVILRCVPISNHLYFYWYRQILGQKVEFLVSFYNNEISEKSEIFDDQFSVERPDGSNFTLKIRSTKLEDSAMYFCASNKRDNEQFFGPGTRLTVL.